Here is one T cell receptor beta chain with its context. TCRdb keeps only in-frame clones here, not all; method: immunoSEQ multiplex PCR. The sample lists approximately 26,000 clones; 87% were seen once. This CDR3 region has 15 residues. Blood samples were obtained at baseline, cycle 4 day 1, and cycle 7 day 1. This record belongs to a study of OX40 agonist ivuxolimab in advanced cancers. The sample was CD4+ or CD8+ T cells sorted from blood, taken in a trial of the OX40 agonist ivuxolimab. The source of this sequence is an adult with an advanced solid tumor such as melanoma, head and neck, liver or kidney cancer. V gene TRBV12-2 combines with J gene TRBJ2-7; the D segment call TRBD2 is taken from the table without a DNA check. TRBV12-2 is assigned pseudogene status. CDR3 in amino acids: CASRLGVSGSGEQYF. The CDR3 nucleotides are TGTGCAAGTCGCTTAGGAGTTAGCGGGAGTGGGGAGCAGTACTTC.